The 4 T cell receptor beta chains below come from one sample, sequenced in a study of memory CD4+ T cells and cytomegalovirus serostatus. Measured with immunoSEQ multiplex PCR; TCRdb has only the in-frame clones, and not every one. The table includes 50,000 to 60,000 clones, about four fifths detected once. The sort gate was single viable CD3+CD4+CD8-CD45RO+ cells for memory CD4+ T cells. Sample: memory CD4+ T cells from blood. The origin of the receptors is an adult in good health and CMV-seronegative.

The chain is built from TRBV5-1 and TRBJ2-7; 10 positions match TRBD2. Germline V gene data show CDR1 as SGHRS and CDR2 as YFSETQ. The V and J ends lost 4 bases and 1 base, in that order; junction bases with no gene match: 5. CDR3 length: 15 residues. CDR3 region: CASSLIAGGSYEQYF. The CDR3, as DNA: TGCGCCAGCAGCCTTATAGCGGGGGGTTCCTACGAGCAGTACTTC.

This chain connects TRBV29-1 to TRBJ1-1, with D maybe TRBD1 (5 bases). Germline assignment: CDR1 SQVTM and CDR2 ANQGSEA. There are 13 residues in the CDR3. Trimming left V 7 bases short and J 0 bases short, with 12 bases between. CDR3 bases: TGCAGCGGCAGGGACGGACTGAACACTGAAGCTTTCTTT. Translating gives CSGRDGLNTEAFF.

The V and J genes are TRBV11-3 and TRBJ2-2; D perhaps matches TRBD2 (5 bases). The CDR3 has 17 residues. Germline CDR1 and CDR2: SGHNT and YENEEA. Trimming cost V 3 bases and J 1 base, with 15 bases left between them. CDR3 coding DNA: TGTGCCAGCAGCTTGGGAGCGACTTTAGGGAACACCGGGGAGCTGTTTTTT. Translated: CASSLGATLGNTGELFF. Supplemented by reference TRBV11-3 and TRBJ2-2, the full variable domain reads EAGVVQSPRYKIIEKKQPVAFWCNPISGHNTLYWYLQNLGQGPELLIRYENEEAVDDSQLPKDRFSAERLKGVDSTLKIQPAELGDSAVYLCASSLGATLGNTGELFFGEGSRLTVL.

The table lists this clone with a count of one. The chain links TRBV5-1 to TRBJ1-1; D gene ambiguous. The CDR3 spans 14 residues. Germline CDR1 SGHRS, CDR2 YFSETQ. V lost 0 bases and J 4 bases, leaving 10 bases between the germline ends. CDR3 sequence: CASSLDSPSTEAFF. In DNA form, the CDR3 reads TGCGCCAGCAGCTTGGACAGTCCGAGCACTGAAGCTTTCTTT.